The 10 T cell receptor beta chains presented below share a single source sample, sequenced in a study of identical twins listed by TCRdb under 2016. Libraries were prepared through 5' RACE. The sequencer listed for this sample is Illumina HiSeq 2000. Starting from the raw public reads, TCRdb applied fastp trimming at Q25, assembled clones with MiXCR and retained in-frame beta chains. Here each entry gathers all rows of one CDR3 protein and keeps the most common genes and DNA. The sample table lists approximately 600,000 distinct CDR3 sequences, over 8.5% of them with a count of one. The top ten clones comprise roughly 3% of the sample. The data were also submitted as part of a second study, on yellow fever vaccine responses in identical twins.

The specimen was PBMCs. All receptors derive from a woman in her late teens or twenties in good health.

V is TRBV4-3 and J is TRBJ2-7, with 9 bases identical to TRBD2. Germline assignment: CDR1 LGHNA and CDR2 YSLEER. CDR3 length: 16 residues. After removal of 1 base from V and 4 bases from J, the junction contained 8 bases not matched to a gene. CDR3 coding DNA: TGCGCCAGCAGCCAAGGGCATAGCGGGAGCTTATACGAGCAGTACTTC. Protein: CASSQGHSGSLYEQYF.

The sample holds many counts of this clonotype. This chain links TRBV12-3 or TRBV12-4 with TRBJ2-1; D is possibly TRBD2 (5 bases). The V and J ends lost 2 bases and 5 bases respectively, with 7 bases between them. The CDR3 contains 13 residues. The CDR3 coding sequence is TGTGCCAGCAGTTTAAAGGGAGACAATGAGCAGTTCTTC. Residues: CASSLKGDNEQFF.

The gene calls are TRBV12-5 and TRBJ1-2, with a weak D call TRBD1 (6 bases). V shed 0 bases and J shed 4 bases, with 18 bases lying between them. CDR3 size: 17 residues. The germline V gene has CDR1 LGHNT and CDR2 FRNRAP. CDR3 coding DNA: TGTGCTAGTGGTTTGGTAGGGTGGGTGGACAGATCCTATGGCTACACCTTC. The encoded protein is CASGLVGWVDRSYGYTF.

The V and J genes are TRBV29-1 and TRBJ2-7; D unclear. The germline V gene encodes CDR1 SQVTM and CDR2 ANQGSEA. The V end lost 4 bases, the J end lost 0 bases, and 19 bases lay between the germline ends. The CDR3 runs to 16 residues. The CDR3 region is CSVAPVGPRSSYEQYF. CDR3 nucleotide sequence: TGCAGCGTTGCCCCGGTTGGCCCGAGGAGCTCCTACGAGCAGTACTTC.

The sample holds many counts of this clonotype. CDR3 bases: TGTGCCAGCAGCAGGTGGGGCCAAACGGGGTATGGCTACACCTTC. Its translation: CASSRWGQTGYGYTF. This chain connects TRBV21-1 to TRBJ1-2; TRBD1 is the table's D call, not checked against the DNA. TRBV21-1 is designated a pseudogene. This CDR3 contains 15 residues.

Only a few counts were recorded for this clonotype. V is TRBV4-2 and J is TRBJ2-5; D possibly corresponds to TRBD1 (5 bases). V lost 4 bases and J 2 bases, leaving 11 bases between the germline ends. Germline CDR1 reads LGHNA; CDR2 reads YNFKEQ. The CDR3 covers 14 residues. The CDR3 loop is CASSRTDMQETQYF. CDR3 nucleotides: TGTGCCAGCAGCCGAACGGACATGCAAGAGACCCAGTACTTC.

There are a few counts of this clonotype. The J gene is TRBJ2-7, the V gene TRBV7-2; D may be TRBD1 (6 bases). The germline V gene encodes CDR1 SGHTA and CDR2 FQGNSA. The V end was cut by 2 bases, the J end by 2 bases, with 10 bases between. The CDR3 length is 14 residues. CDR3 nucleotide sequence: TGTGCCAGCAGCTTACAGCAGGGGCCCTACGAGCAGTACTTC. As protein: CASSLQQGPYEQYF.

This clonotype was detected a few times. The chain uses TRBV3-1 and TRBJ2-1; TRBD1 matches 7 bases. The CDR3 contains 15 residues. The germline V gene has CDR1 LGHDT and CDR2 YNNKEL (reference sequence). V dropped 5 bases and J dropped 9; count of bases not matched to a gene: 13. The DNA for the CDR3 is TGTGCCAGCAGCACACAGGACAGGCCCTGGGGTGAGCAGTTCTTC. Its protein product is CASSTQDRPWGEQFF.

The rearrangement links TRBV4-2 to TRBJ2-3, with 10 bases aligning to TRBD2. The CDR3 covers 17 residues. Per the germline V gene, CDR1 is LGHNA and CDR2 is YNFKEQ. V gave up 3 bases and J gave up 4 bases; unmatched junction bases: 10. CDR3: CASSQGGLAEASDTQYF. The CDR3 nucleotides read TGTGCCAGCAGCCAGGGAGGACTAGCGGAAGCTTCAGATACGCAGTATTTT.

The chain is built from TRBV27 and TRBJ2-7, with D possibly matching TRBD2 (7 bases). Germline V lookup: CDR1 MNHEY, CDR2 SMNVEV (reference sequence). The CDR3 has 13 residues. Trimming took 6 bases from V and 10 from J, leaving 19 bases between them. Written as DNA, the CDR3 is TGTGCCAGCAGCTACCGGGGGGCGGGCGGCCAGTACTTC. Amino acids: CASSYRGAGGQYF.